The rows below give T cell receptor beta chains drawn from one sample of a study of T cells in Graves' hyperthyroidism and ophthalmopathy. Via MiXCR, TCRdb re-called the multiplex PCR reads, giving one row per CDR3 protein. The sample has 330,000 or so distinct CDR3 sequences, 15% to 20% seen once. Sequenced sample: blood. The receptors here all came from a woman aged 40 to 50 with Graves' ophthalmopathy. Each CDR3 is given with its conserved first and last residue. The order of the fields is V gene, D gene, J gene, clone size, CDR3 DNA, CDR3 protein. The D gene is left open where the match is weak. For some rows the clone size is stated as once, few or many, or as a class when expanded; others skip it.

>TRBV25-1|TRBD1|TRBJ2-7|many
TGTGCCAGCAGTGAAATACAGGGGAACTACGAGCAGTACTTC
CASSEIQGNYEQYF
>TRBV28|TRBD1|TRBJ1-1|many
TGTGCCAGCAGTCCTCAGGGGGGGGCGCGGACTGAAGCTTTCTTT
CASSPQGGARTEAFF
>TRBV5-6|TRBD1|TRBJ1-2|many
TGTGCCAGCAGCGGGGCATCCGGGACAGCGTATGGCTACACCTTC
CASSGASGTAYGYTF
>TRBV30|TRBD2|TRBJ2-5|-
TGTGCCTGCCTAAAGGGAGGGAGCGGGACCCAGTACTTC
CACLKGGSGTQYF
>TRBV10-3|-|TRBJ1-1|many
TGTGCCATCAGCAAAGACTTCACTGAAGCTTTCTTT
CAISKDFTEAFF
>TRBV27|TRBD1|TRBJ1-5|many
TGTGCCAGCAGTGTAAAAAGGGACAGAAGCAATCAGCCCCAGCATTTT
CASSVKRDRSNQPQHF
>TRBV28|TRBD1|TRBJ1-5|many
TGTGCCAGCAGTCCACCGGGACAGGGGGCGCAGAGCAATCAGCCCCAGCATTTT
CASSPPGQGAQSNQPQHF
>TRBV6-1|TRBD1|TRBJ2-7|many
TGTGCCAGCAGTGAAGTGGGACAGGGTCCTCCTAACTCGTACGAGCAGTACTTC
CASSEVGQGPPNSYEQYF
>TRBV5-8|-|TRBJ2-2|many
TGTGCCAGCAGCTTGGTCACCGGGGACACCGGGGAGCTGTTTTTT
CASSLVTGDTGELFF
>TRBV9|TRBD2|TRBJ2-3|many
TGTGCCAGCGGCGGGAGACTAAACCATAGCACAGATACGCAGTATTTT
CASGGRLNHSTDTQYF
>TRBV6-2/TRBV6-3|-|TRBJ2-7|-
TGTGCCAGCAGCCGCCCCGACGGGACCTACGAGCAGTACTTC
CASSRPDGTYEQYF
>TRBV2|-|TRBJ2-4|many
TGTGCCACCAGGGAGGGGGGACGAAACATTCAGTACTTC
CATREGGRNIQYF
>TRBV18|-|TRBJ2-7|few
TGTGCCAGCTCACAGTCAGGGGTTCCCTACGAGCAGTACTTC
CASSQSGVPYEQYF
>TRBV6-5|-|TRBJ2-7|many
TGTGCCAGCCAAGACTTCTACGAGCAGTACTTC
CASQDFYEQYF
>TRBV12-3/TRBV12-4|-|TRBJ2-4|-
TGTGCCAGCAGACCATCCGGGACACCGGTCAGAGACATTCAGTACTTC
CASRPSGTPVRDIQYF
>TRBV29-1|TRBD1|TRBJ2-5|-
TGCAGCGCCCCCGGGACAGGGCTCCAAGAGACCCAGTACTTC
CSAPGTGLQETQYF
>TRBV12-3/TRBV12-4|-|TRBJ2-2|many
TGTGCCAGCAGTTTAGCGCGGATTAACACCGGGAAGCTGTTTTTT
CASSLARINTGKLFF
>TRBV28|-|TRBJ2-7|many
TGTGCCAGCGGTTTTGGGGATCGGGACGAGCAGTACTTC
CASGFGDRDEQYF
>TRBV2|TRBD1|TRBJ2-2|many
TGTGCCAGCACCCCGGGACAGGGATTCTTCTCGAACACCGGGGAGCTGTTTTTT
CASTPGQGFFSNTGELFF
>TRBV6-4|-|TRBJ2-7|many
TGTGCCAGCAGCCTAACCCTATCCGGGACACGAAGCTACGAGCAGTACTTC
CASSLTLSGTRSYEQYF
>TRBV6-5|TRBD1|TRBJ2-7|many
TGTGCCAGCAGTTACTCGGCGAGGACAGGCCACTACGAGCAGTACTTC
CASSYSARTGHYEQYF
>TRBV19|-|TRBJ2-2|many
TGTGCCAGTTCTCCAGGTGCAATGCCTAACACCGGGGAGCTGTTTTTT
CASSPGAMPNTGELFF
>TRBV2|-|TRBJ2-7|many
TGTGCCAGCAGCGCCATCCTTAAGGGGTACGAGCAGTACTTC
CASSAILKGYEQYF
>TRBV7-6|TRBD1|TRBJ1-6|-
TGTGCCAGCAGACCAGGGGGGGATTCACCCCTCCACTTT
CASRPGGDSPLHF
>TRBV12-3/TRBV12-4|TRBD1|TRBJ1-5|many
TGTGCCAGCAGTATCAAACAGGGGGGCAATCAGCCCCAGCATTTT
CASSIKQGGNQPQHF
>TRBV19|-|TRBJ2-1|many
TGTGCCAGTATGGAGGGGACTCGTTACAATGAGCAGTTCTTC
CASMEGTRYNEQFF
>TRBV6-5|-|TRBJ2-2|many
TGTGCCAGCAGTTACCAGGGTTGGTTAGGCGGGGAGCTGTTTTTT
CASSYQGWLGGELFF
>TRBV3-1|-|TRBJ1-5|many
TGTGCCAGCAGCCAAGATCGGACAGATTATCAGCCCCAGCATTTT
CASSQDRTDYQPQHF
>TRBV20-1|-|TRBJ2-5|many
TGCAGTGCTAGTGTCGTCTCGAAGACCCAGTACTTC
CSASVVSKTQYF
>TRBV6-1|TRBD2|TRBJ2-5|once
TGTGCCAGCAGACACCGGGGACTAGCGGGAGAGACCCAGTACTTC
CASRHRGLAGETQYF